This is a list of T cell receptor beta chains from one sample in a study of neurological immune-mediated disorders. Via MiXCR, TCRdb re-called the 5' RACE reads, giving one row per CDR3 protein. The table records about 44,000 distinct CDR3 sequences, approximately 21% of them present only once. The sample was PBMCs. The receptors were gathered from a man between 60 and 70 years old with HTLV-1-associated myelopathy (HAM/TSP). Both conserved end residues are trimmed from each CDR3. Fields, in order: J gene, V gene, CDR3 protein.

J gene: TRBJ1-5; V gene: TRBV12-3/TRBV12-4; CDR3 protein: ASNEALGPQH
J gene: TRBJ2-1; V gene: TRBV15; CDR3 protein: ATSSGPRREGRDEQF
J gene: TRBJ2-1; V gene: TRBV6-6; CDR3 protein: ASSGTGVEQF
J gene: TRBJ2-7; V gene: TRBV20-1; CDR3 protein: SASFGTSTPEQY
J gene: TRBJ2-1; V gene: TRBV7-8; CDR3 protein: ASSQAPQNEQF
J gene: TRBJ2-6; V gene: TRBV24-1; CDR3 protein: ATGTGSGANVLT
J gene: TRBJ1-4; V gene: TRBV3-1; CDR3 protein: ASSQFPAQGRNRKLF
J gene: TRBJ1-1; V gene: TRBV12-3/TRBV12-4; CDR3 protein: ASSPGHESTEAF
J gene: TRBJ2-1; V gene: TRBV29-1; CDR3 protein: SAQGTGGRGEQF
J gene: TRBJ1-2; V gene: TRBV7-2; CDR3 protein: ASSLVPRAYGYT
J gene: TRBJ2-1; V gene: TRBV20-1; CDR3 protein: SASGGQGTYNEQF
J gene: TRBJ2-5; V gene: TRBV12-3/TRBV12-4; CDR3 protein: ASSPATNFGETQY
J gene: TRBJ1-6; V gene: TRBV12-3/TRBV12-4; CDR3 protein: ASSRDSTGYNSPLH
J gene: TRBJ1-1; V gene: TRBV10-3; CDR3 protein: AITAGQGVSEAF
J gene: TRBJ2-3; V gene: TRBV7-9; CDR3 protein: ASSIDTQY